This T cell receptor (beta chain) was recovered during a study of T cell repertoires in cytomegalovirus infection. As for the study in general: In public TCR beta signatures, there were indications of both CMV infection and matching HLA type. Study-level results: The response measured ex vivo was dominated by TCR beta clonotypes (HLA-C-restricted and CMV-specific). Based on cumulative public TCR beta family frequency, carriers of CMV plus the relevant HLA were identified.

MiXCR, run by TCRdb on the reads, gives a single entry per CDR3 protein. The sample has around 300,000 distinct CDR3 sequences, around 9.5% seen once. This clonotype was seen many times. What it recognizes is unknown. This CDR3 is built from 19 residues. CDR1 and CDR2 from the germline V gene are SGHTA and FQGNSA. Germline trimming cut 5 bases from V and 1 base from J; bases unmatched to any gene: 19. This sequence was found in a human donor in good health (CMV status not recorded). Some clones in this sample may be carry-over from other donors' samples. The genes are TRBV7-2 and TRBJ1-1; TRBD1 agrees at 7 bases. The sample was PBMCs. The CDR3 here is CASSRGLNRGRPGNTEAFF. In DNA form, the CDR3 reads TGTGCCAGCAGCCGAGGGTTAAACAGGGGACGGCCTGGGAACACTGAAGCTTTCTTT.